Below, 11 T cell receptor beta chains from the same sample are listed, as sequenced in a study of cytomegalovirus exposure and HLA in healthy donors. 60 Vbeta and 13 Jbeta primers were used in PCR. The data were produced by immunoSEQ multiplex PCR, yet TCRdb's version contains in-frame clones alone and is incomplete. The repertoire holds about 100,000 clones, with 76% as singletons. Input material: PBMCs. The receptors here all came from a man aged 35-49 years in good health and CMV-seronegative.

In this sample, this clone turned up a few times. The chain joins TRBV5-4 to TRBJ2-1; 14 bases match TRBD2. With V trimmed by 4 bases and J by 8 bases, 8 bases remained unmatched. Germline V gene lookup returns CDR1 SGHNT and CDR2 YYREEE (reference sequence). This CDR3 has 16 amino acids. CDR3 nucleotide sequence: TGTGCCAGCAGCGTCCGACTAGCGGGGGGGATGGATGAGCAGTTCTTC. Translation: CASSVRLAGGMDEQFF. Using reference TRBV5-4 and TRBJ2-1 for the parts outside the CDR3, the full variable domain is ETGVTQSPTHLIKTRGQQVTLRCSSQSGHNTVSWYQQALGQGPQFIFQYYREEENGRGNFPPRFSGLQFPNYSSELNVNALELDDSALYLCASSVRLAGGMDEQFFGPGTRLTVL.

This clone was picked up a small number of times. The gene calls are TRBV5-5 and TRBJ2-1; D may be TRBD2 (6 bases). Germline CDR1 is SGHKS and CDR2 is YYEKEE (reference sequence). Trimming cost V 4 bases and J 4 bases, with 9 bases left between them. CDR3 length: 13 amino acids. The CDR3 nucleotides are TGTGCCAGCAGCGGGACTGTATACAATGAGCAGTTCTTC. Translation gives CASSGTVYNEQFF.

This chain links TRBV7-2 with TRBJ2-4; 8 positions match TRBD1. The CDR3 has 15 amino acids. The germline CDR1 and CDR2 sequences are SGHTA and FQGNSA. V lost 1 base and J lost 7; bases outside the gene matches: 6. The DNA for the CDR3 is TGTGCCAGCAGCTTAGGCCGACAGGGGATGAACATTCAGTACTTC. Protein: CASSLGRQGMNIQYF.

CDR3 bases: TGTGCCAGCAGTTACACGAATCAGGGGGTTGATGGCTACACCTTC. Amino acids: CASSYTNQGVDGYTF. The chain is built from TRBV6-5 and TRBJ1-2; 7 bases match TRBD1. There are 15 residues in the CDR3. Looked up from germline, CDR1 is MNHEY and CDR2 is SVGAGI. The V and J ends lost 2 bases and 6 bases, in that order; junction bases with no gene match: 9.

The V call is TRBV6-1, the J call TRBJ2-7; possible D gene TRBD2, 6 bases. The CDR3 runs 12 residues. The V gene's germline CDR1 is MNHNS and CDR2 SASEGT. V shed 7 bases and J shed 6 bases, with 13 bases lying between them. The chain's CDR3 is CASKEGSGEQYF. The CDR3 bases are TGTGCCAGCAAGGAGGGATCGGGCGAGCAGTACTTC.

The chain links TRBV21-1 to TRBJ2-1; the table calls TRBD2, which could not be checked here. TRBV21-1 constitutes a pseudogene. The CDR3 is 13 amino acids. For the CDR3, the DNA is TGTGCCAGCAGCCCCGTCCTCGGGGGGTCCCCATTCTTC. Its translation is CASSPVLGGSPFF.

V and J are TRBV9 and TRBJ2-2; TRBD2 agrees at 10 bases. The CDR3 extends over 17 amino acids. Germline CDR1 SGDLS, CDR2 YYNGEE. The junction had 8 bases not matched to a gene; V was cut back by 0 bases and J by 6 bases. In DNA, the CDR3 is TGTGCCAGCAGCGTAGCTTTGGCTAGCGGGGGTCCCGGGGAGCTGTTTTTT. Translation: CASSVALASGGPGELFF.

This sequence joins TRBV5-8 and TRBJ2-5; D call uncertain. V was pared by 0 bases and J by 5 bases, with 5 bases between. The CDR3 totals 12 residues. The germline CDR1 and CDR2 sequences are SGHTS and YDEGEE. As DNA, the CDR3 is TGTGCCAGCAGCTTGGTCGAGGAGACCCAGTACTTC. This encodes CASSLVEETQYF.

The chain recombines TRBV6-1 with TRBJ2-7, with TRBD1 as a possible D gene (6 bases). Trimming removed 4 bases at V and 6 bases at J, with 10 bases between. The CDR3 has 12 residues. Germline V lookup: CDR1 MNHNS, CDR2 SASEGT. The CDR3 loop reads CASSANRVEQYF. Here the CDR3 DNA reads TGTGCCAGCAGTGCAAACAGGGTCGAGCAGTACTTC.

This sequence joins TRBV21-1 and TRBJ1-2; TRBD1 is the table's D call and was not checked against the DNA. TRBV21-1 is recorded as a pseudogene. The CDR3 has 13 amino acids. The CDR3 DNA reads as TGTGCCAGCATCCCAACAGGGTTCTATGGCTACACCTTC. Protein: CASIPTGFYGYTF.

The J gene is TRBJ1-1, the V gene TRBV4-1, with D perhaps TRBD1 (5 bases). V was trimmed by 1 base and J by 3 bases, leaving 9 bases between them. Per the germline V gene, CDR1 is MGHRA and CDR2 is YSYEKL. The CDR3 runs to 14 residues. CDR3 sequence reads: CASSQVGRDTEAFF. The CDR3 nucleotides read TGCGCCAGCAGCCAAGTTGGCAGGGACACTGAAGCTTTCTTT.